What follows describes a single T cell receptor beta chain. What it binds is not known. TCRdb's copy holds only in-frame clones and misses some; the assay was immunoSEQ multiplex PCR. The table includes under 200,000 clones, roughly 77% detected once. CDR1 is LNHDA, CDR2 SQIVND, per germline (reference sequence). Trimming removed 6 bases from V and 5 bases from J; junction bases left unmatched: 8. The CDR3 runs 17 residues. The data were obtained in a study of cytotoxic CD8 clonotypes in ibrutinib-treated CLL. Whole-study results and caveats: In comparison with age-matched healthy donors, baseline clonality was higher and tracked circulating CD8+ T-cell counts. With treatment, public clonotypes, which were uncommon, either contracted or remained stable.

The chain recombines TRBV19 with TRBJ2-2; 14 bases agree with TRBD2. This clonotype originated in a human donor with chronic lymphocytic leukemia. The sample was PBMCs, taken after 12 months of ibrutinib treatment. CDR3 DNA: TGTGCCAGTAGCCTGGGACTAGCGGGAGCCAAGACCGGGGAGCTGTTTTTT. Its protein product is CASSLGLAGAKTGELFF.